Reported below is one T cell receptor (beta chain). Its specificity is unknown. The libraries were made with immunoSEQ version 4 in survey mode. Generated by immunoSEQ multiplex PCR, the TCRdb table keeps only in-frame clones and is missing some. The data hold about 41,000 clones, with approximately 80% observed a single time. The stimulus was an HIV-1 Gag 15-mer peptide pool, about 1.1 ug/peptide/mL. CD40L/CD69 double-negative CD45RO-high memory CD4+ T cells were collected. The data were taken from a study of persistence of HIV-infected CD4 T cells. Overall study: Multiple blood draws of up to roughly 200 mL, except two donors with single leukapheresis.

CDR1 and CDR2 (germline): ENHRY, SYGVKD. This CDR3 contains 14 residues. Germline trimming cut 3 bases from V and 3 bases from J; bases unmatched to any gene: 4. The specimen was CD4+ T cells sorted from PBMCs after roughly 18-hour stimulation, collected from a patient who received antiretroviral therapy. The sequence was obtained from an adult man with HIV who was CMV-seropositive. The rearrangement uses TRBV10-3 and TRBJ2-7, with 8 bases lining up with TRBD1. The CDR3: CAISERDRLYEQYF. The CDR3 nucleotides are TGTGCCATCAGTGAAAGGGACAGGCTCTACGAGCAGTACTTC.